This TCR beta chain is from a study of OX40 agonist ivuxolimab in advanced cancers. TCRdb keeps only in-frame clones here, not all; method: immunoSEQ multiplex PCR. The repertoire has 99,000 or so clones, 85% to 95% of them found once; the top ten carry around 0.25%. Germline CDR1 is SQVTM and CDR2 is ANQGSEA. CDR3 length: 15 residues. Trimming took off 7 bases at V and 2 bases at J, with 17 bases between the two ends. Sequenced here: CD4+ or CD8+ T cells sorted from blood, sampled in a trial of the OX40 agonist ivuxolimab. The clonotype originates from an adult with an advanced solid tumor such as melanoma, head and neck, liver or kidney cancer. This chain joins TRBV29-1 and TRBJ2-2; D possibly matches TRBD1 or TRBD2 (6 bases each). The CDR3 sequence: CSAESRGPNTGELFF. In DNA form, the CDR3 reads TGCAGCGCGGAGAGCCGGGGGCCAAACACCGGGGAGCTGTTTTTT.